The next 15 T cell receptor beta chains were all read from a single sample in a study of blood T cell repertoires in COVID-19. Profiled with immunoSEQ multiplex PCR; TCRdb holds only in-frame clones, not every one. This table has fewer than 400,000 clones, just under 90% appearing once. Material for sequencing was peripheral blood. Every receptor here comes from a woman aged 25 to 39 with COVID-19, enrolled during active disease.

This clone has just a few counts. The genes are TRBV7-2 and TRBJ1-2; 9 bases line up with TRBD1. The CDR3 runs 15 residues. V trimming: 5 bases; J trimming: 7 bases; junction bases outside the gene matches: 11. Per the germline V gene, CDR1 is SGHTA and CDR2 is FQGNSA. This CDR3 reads CASSPGQGPRFGYTF. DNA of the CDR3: TGTGCCAGCAGCCCCGGACAGGGGCCGAGGTTTGGCTACACCTTC.

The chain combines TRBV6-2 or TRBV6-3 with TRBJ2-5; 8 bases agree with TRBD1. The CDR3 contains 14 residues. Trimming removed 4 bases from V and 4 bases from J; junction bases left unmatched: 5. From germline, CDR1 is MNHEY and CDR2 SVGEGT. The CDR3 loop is CASSFAGGRETQYF. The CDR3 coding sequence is TGTGCCAGCAGTTTCGCAGGGGGCAGAGAGACCCAGTACTTC.

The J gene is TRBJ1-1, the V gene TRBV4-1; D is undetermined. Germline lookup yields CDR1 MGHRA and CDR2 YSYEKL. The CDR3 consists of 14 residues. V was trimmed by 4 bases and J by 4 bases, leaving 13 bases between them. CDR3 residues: CASSRREVGTEAFF. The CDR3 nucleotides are TGCGCCAGCAGCCGACGTGAGGTGGGCACTGAAGCTTTCTTT.

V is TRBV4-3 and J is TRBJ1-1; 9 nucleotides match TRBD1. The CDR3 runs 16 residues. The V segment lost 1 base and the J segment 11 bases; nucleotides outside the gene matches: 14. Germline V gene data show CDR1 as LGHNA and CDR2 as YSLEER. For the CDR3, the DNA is TGCGCCAGCAGCCAAGCCGCCGGGACAGGGTTTTCGACGGCTTTCTTT. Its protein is CASSQAAGTGFSTAFF.

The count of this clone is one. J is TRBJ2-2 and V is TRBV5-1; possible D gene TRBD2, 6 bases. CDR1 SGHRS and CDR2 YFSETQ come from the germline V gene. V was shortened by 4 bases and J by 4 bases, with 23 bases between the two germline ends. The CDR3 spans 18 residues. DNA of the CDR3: TGCGCCAGCAGCCCCGAACTACTAGCCCCTCGTCGCACCGGGGAGCTGTTTTTT. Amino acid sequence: CASSPELLAPRRTGELFF.

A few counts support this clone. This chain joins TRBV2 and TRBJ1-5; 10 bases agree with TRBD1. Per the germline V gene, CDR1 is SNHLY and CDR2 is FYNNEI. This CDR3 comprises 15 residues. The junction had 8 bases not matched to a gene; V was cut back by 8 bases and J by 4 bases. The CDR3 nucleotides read TGTGCCAGCTGGACCGGGACAGGGGCAAATCAGCCCCAGCATTTT. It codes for CASWTGTGANQPQHF.

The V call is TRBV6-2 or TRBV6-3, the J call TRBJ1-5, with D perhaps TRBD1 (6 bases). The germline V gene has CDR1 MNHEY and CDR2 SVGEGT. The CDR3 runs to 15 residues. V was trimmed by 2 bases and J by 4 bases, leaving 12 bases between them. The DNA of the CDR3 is TGTGCCAGCAGTTACCCGAGGACAGATAATCAGCCCCAGCATTTT. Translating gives CASSYPRTDNQPQHF.

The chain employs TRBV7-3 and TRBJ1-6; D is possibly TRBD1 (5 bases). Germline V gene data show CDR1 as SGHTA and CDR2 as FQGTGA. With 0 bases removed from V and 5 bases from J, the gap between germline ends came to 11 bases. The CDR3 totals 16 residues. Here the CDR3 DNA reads TGTGCCAGCAGCTTAACGAGAGCAGGGAATAATTCACCCCTCCACTTT. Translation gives CASSLTRAGNNSPLHF.

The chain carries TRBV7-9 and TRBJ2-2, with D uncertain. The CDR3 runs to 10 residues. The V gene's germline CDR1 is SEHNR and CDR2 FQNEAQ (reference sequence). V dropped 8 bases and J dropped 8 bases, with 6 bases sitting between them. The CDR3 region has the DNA TGTGCCAGCGCCCTAGGGGAGCTGTTTTTT. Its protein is CASALGELFF.

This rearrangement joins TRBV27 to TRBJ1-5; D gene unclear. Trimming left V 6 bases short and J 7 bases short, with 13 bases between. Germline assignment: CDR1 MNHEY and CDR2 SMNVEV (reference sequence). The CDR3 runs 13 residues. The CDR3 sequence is CASSYTSYQPQHF. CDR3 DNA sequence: TGTGCCAGCAGCTATACCTCATACCAGCCCCAGCATTTT.

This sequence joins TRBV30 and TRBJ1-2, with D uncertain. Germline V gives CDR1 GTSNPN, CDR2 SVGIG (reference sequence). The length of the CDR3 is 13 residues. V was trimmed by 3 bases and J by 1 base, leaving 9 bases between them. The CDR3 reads CAWSTGFNYGYTF. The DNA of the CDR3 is TGTGCCTGGAGCACGGGGTTTAACTATGGCTACACCTTC.

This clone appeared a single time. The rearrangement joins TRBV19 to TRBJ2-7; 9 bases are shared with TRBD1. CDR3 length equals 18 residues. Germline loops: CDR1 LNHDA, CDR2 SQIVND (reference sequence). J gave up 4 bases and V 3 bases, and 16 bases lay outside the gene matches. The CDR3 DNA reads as TGTGCCAGTAGTATTGGGGCGGCGGGACAGGGAATTCGTTACGAGCAGTACGTC. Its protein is CASSIGAAGQGIRYEQYV.

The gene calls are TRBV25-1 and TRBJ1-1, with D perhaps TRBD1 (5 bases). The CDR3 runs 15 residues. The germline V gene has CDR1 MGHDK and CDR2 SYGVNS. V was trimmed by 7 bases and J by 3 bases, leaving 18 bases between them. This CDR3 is CASTQLHGGDTEAFF. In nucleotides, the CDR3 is TGTGCCAGCACCCAATTGCACGGGGGTGACACTGAAGCTTTCTTT.

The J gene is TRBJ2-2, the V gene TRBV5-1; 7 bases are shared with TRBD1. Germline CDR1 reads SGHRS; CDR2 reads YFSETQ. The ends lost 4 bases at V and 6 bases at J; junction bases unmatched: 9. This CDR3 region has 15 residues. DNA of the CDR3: TGCGCCAGCAGCCTTCGACAGGGCGTCGCCGGGGAGCTGTTTTTT. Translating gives CASSLRQGVAGELFF.

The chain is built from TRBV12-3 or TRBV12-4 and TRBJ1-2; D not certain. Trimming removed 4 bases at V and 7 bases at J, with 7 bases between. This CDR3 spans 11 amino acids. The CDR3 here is CASSYSGGYTF. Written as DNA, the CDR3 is TGTGCCAGCAGTTATTCGGGTGGCTACACCTTC.